This TCR beta chain was captured in a study of response to subunit inactivated influenza vaccine. MiXCR was run by TCRdb on the RT-PCR reads, yielding one entry per CDR3 protein. The sample has approximately 700,000 distinct CDR3 sequences, 15% to 19% seen once. Worth noting for this clonotype: Its target is unknown.

The CDR3 is 13 amino acids. Whole-study results and caveats: The authors put forward the suggestion that each seasonal influenza vaccination may bring in only a limited number of new T cells.

The rearrangement uses TRBV21-1 and TRBJ2-1; TRBD1 is the table's D call, not checked against the DNA. TRBV21-1 is assigned pseudogene status. The sequence was obtained from a man aged 50 to 60 who received an inactivated influenza vaccine. The sample was PBMCs from blood, taken 11 to 12 days after vaccination. The CDR3 protein is CASRTGESYEQFF. In DNA, the CDR3 is TGTGCCAGCCGCACCGGGGAGTCGTATGAGCAGTTCTTC.